The 30 T cell receptor beta chains below were found in one sample sequenced in a study of human T cells and chemical hapten exposure. As to time point: patch test 3, about 24 weeks after DPC sensitization. Treatment defined: therapeutic diphenylcyclopropenone sensitization with weekly scalp DPC. TCRdb fed the RACE reads into MiXCR, producing one record per CDR3 protein. The sample includes some 91,000 distinct CDR3 sequences, roughly a quarter of them seen just once. Sequences were derived from whole blood, sampled in connection with sensitization to the hapten diphenylcyclopropenone (DPC). The source is a man aged 40-49 years with alopecia areata. Some clones in this sample may be carry-over from other donors' samples.

The chain couples TRBV7-2 to TRBJ1-4, with D unclear. V lost 3 bases and J lost 8, with 10 bases in between. Germline V lookup: CDR1 SGHTA, CDR2 FQGNSA. The CDR3 length is 13 residues. This CDR3 reads CASSFGGFEKLFF. Here the CDR3 DNA reads TGTGCCAGCAGCTTTGGAGGGTTCGAAAAACTGTTTTTT.

This clonotype turned up a few times. V is TRBV20-1 and J is TRBJ2-1; D possibly corresponds to TRBD2 (6 bases). There are 14 residues in the CDR3. Germline loops: CDR1 DFQATT, CDR2 SNEGSKA (reference sequence). Trimming left V 3 bases short and J 5 bases short, with 14 bases between. The DNA for the CDR3 is TGCAGTGCTAGGGGCGGGACCTTTCACAATGAGCAGTTCTTC. Translated, it gives CSARGGTFHNEQFF.

A few counts support this clonotype. V and J are TRBV28 and TRBJ1-2; D possibly corresponds to TRBD1 (5 bases). Germline CDR1 reads MDHEN; CDR2 reads SYDVKM. Deletions cut 6 bases from V and 2 bases from J, with 10 bases between. This CDR3 is built from 13 residues. The CDR3 loop reads CASRTGRNYGYTF. The DNA of the CDR3 is TGTGCCAGCAGGACGGGACGGAACTATGGCTACACCTTC.

This rearrangement joins TRBV12-3 or TRBV12-4 to TRBJ2-1, with D maybe TRBD2 (7 bases). The CDR3 contains 14 residues. The V and J ends lost 6 bases and 7 bases respectively, with 16 bases between them. The DNA of the CDR3 is TGTGCCAGCAGGGGGGAGGGGGGTGTAAATGAGCAGTTCTTC. Protein: CASRGEGGVNEQFF.

The chain recombines TRBV28 with TRBJ2-3; D not resolved. Trimming shortened V by 4 bases and J by 2 bases, and 13 bases separated the two germline ends. The germline gives CDR1 MDHEN, CDR2 SYDVKM. This CDR3 comprises 15 residues. CDR3 in DNA: TGTGCCAGCAGTTCCCCGACGTTATTCACAGATACGCAGTATTTT. This encodes CASSSPTLFTDTQYF.

This chain joins TRBV28 and TRBJ2-3; TRBD2 matches 8 bases. The germline V gene encodes CDR1 MDHEN and CDR2 SYDVKM. The V segment lost 8 bases and the J segment 6 bases; nucleotides outside the gene matches: 13. The CDR3 totals 15 residues. Written as DNA, the CDR3 is TGTGCCAGCTCCGGGAGGGGCCCGCAGCGGGATACGCAGTATTTT. It encodes CASSGRGPQRDTQYF.

The chain combines TRBV20-1 with TRBJ2-1; 10 nucleotides agree with TRBD1. The junction had 15 bases not matched to a gene; V was cut back by 6 bases and J by 10 bases. The CDR3 has 15 residues. The germline V gene has CDR1 DFQATT and CDR2 SNEGSKA (reference sequence). The CDR3 sequence: CSAQGGQGLVGEQFF. CDR3 DNA: TGCAGTGCCCAAGGGGGACAGGGGCTTGTAGGGGAGCAGTTCTTC.

This clonotype appeared a few times. V and J are TRBV28 and TRBJ2-2; no definite D call. Trimming took off 2 bases at V and 0 bases at J, with 7 bases between the two ends. This CDR3 comprises 15 residues. CDR1 MDHEN and CDR2 SYDVKM come from the germline V gene. CDR3 residues: CASSLDPANTGELFF. Written as DNA, the CDR3 is TGTGCCAGCAGTTTAGACCCGGCGAACACCGGGGAGCTGTTTTTT.

This sequence joins TRBV7-9 and TRBJ1-1; maybe TRBD1 (5 bases). V lost 0 bases to trimming and J lost 3 bases, with 5 bases between them. The CDR3 runs to 13 residues. Germline-derived CDR1 and CDR2 are SEHNR and FQNEAQ (reference sequence). This CDR3 reads CASSLAGDTEAFF. The CDR3, as DNA: TGTGCCAGCAGCTTAGCGGGGGACACTGAAGCTTTCTTT. The entire variable domain, with the rest obtained from reference TRBV7-9 and TRBJ1-1, is as follows: DTGVSQNPRHKITKRGQNVTFRCDPISEHNRLYWYRQTLGQGPEFLTYFQNEAQLEKSRLLSDRFSAERPKGSFSTLEIQRTEQGDSAMYLCASSLAGDTEAFFGQGTRLTVV.

The chain carries TRBV7-9 and TRBJ1-1, with 7 positions matching TRBD1. The CDR3 contains 14 residues. CDR1 and CDR2 from the germline V gene are SEHNR and FQNEAQ (reference sequence). The V segment lost 4 bases and the J segment 4 bases; nucleotides outside the gene matches: 6. In DNA, the CDR3 is TGTGCCAGCAGCTCCCAGGGGGGAAGCACTGAAGCTTTCTTT. Translation: CASSSQGGSTEAFF.

This chain links TRBV6-1 with TRBJ1-5; no clear D. CDR3 length equals 15 residues. The V gene lost 1 base and the J gene lost 1 base, with 8 bases spanning the gap. The germline V gene encodes CDR1 MNHNS and CDR2 SASEGT. The CDR3 sequence is CASSEVVGSNQPQHF. Written as DNA, the CDR3 is TGTGCCAGCAGTGAAGTAGTGGGGAGCAATCAGCCCCAGCATTTT.

This chain links TRBV20-1 with TRBJ2-3; D unresolved. V lost 6 bases and J lost 1, with 17 bases in between. This CDR3 has 15 residues. Germline V CDR1 and CDR2: DFQATT, SNEGSKA (reference sequence). CDR3 DNA sequence: TGCAGTGCCCCCTCCGTTGAAGGCCGCACAGATACGCAGTATTTT. It translates to CSAPSVEGRTDTQYF.

The sample holds a few counts of this clonotype. The chain employs TRBV28 and TRBJ2-2; maybe TRBD2 (5 bases). The CDR3 length is 17 residues. Germline values: CDR1 MDHEN, CDR2 SYDVKM. Trimming cost V 2 bases and J 9 bases, with 22 bases left between them. The CDR3 nucleotides read TGTGCCAGCAGTTTACCCGCCCGGGAAGGGAACGCGAGGGAGCTGTTTTTT. Its translation: CASSLPAREGNARELFF.

This sequence joins TRBV6-5 and TRBJ2-7; 11 bases align to TRBD2. The CDR3 covers 15 residues. The V segment lost 4 bases and the J segment 6 bases; nucleotides outside the gene matches: 8. Germline CDR1 reads MNHEY; CDR2 reads SVGAGI. The CDR3 sequence is CASSSGTSGSREQYF. DNA of the CDR3: TGTGCCAGCAGTTCGGGAACTAGCGGGAGTCGCGAGCAGTACTTC.

This clonotype occurred a few times. The chain links TRBV20-1 to TRBJ2-7; the D is unclear. From germline, CDR1 is DFQATT and CDR2 SNEGSKA (reference sequence). The CDR3 sequence is 10 residues long. Between the trimmed V and J ends, which lost 3 bases and 5 bases, there was a span of 5 bases. CDR3 sequence reads: CSASQDEQYF. The CDR3 bases are TGCAGTGCTAGTCAGGACGAGCAGTACTTC.

This clonotype has just a few counts. The chain couples TRBV5-5 to TRBJ2-3; 9 bases align to TRBD2. CDR1 is SGHKS and CDR2 is YYEKEE in the germline V gene (reference sequence). Trimming cost V 1 base and J 3 bases; bases outside gene matches: 3. The CDR3 is made up of 15 amino acids. The CDR3 loop reads CASSLLAGKTDTQYF. The CDR3 DNA is TGTGCCAGCAGCTTGCTAGCGGGGAAGACAGATACGCAGTATTTT.

The rearrangement joins TRBV7-9 to TRBJ1-1; the D gene is possibly TRBD1 (5 bases). The V end lost 2 bases, the J end lost 1 base, and 11 bases lay between the germline ends. CDR1 and CDR2 from the germline V gene are SEHNR and FQNEAQ (reference sequence). The CDR3 covers 15 residues. In DNA, the CDR3 is TGTGCCAGCAGCTTAATAGGACAATCGAACACTGAAGCTTTCTTT. Translating gives CASSLIGQSNTEAFF.

V usage is TRBV5-1 and J usage is TRBJ2-3; 10 bases are a match to TRBD2. In germline, CDR1 is SGHRS, CDR2 YFSETQ. The CDR3 consists of 14 residues. J lost 6 bases, V lost 4 bases, and 5 bases had no gene match. CDR3 bases: TGCGCCAGCAGCATAATAGCGGGGGGTGATACGCAGTATTTT. It encodes CASSIIAGGDTQYF.

The table lists this clonotype with many counts. V and J are TRBV29-1 and TRBJ2-1; D is possibly TRBD1 (6 bases). The CDR3 runs to 15 residues. V lost 6 bases and J lost 3, with 18 bases in between. The germline CDR1 and CDR2 sequences are SQVTM and ANQGSEA. CDR3 sequence: CSVALFRGSYNEQFF. The CDR3 DNA follows: TGCAGCGTCGCTCTATTCAGGGGCAGCTACAATGAGCAGTTCTTC.

A few counts support this clonotype. DNA of the CDR3: TGTGCCAGCAGCTTCAAGAGACTAGCGGTTTACGAGCAGTACTTC. Amino acid sequence: CASSFKRLAVYEQYF. This chain joins TRBV5-6 and TRBJ2-7, with 9 bases matching TRBD2. The CDR3 is made up of 15 amino acids. Germline CDR1 and CDR2: SGHDT and YYEEEE. Losses at the gene ends were 2 bases for V and 4 bases for J; bases not matched to a gene: 7.

This clonotype has just a few counts. The chain carries TRBV28 and TRBJ1-5; possible D gene TRBD1, 5 bases. V dropped 6 bases and J dropped 6 bases, with 18 bases sitting between them. Germline lookup yields CDR1 MDHEN and CDR2 SYDVKM. The CDR3 runs to 15 residues. CDR3 protein: CASSRNAGWGQPQHF. CDR3 coding DNA: TGTGCCAGCAGCAGAAATGCAGGGTGGGGTCAGCCCCAGCATTTT.

This chain uses TRBV7-2 with TRBJ2-7; possible D gene TRBD2, 5 bases. Germline assignment: CDR1 SGHTA and CDR2 FQGNSA. Trimming removed 6 bases at V and 7 bases at J, with 13 bases between. CDR3 length: 12 amino acids. CDR3 sequence (DNA): TGTGCCAGCAGTCTGGGCCAGCGGGAGCAGTACTTC. Translating it yields CASSLGQREQYF.

The CDR3 DNA is TGTGCCAGCATGACCCGACGGAGCTTCTACGAGCAGTACTTC. Protein: CASMTRRSFYEQYF. The V call is TRBV28, the J call TRBJ2-7; no definite D call. Trimming shortened V by 7 bases and J by 3 bases, and 16 bases separated the two germline ends. Germline V gives CDR1 MDHEN, CDR2 SYDVKM. This CDR3 is built from 14 residues.

This clonotype has ten or more counts. This chain uses TRBV29-1 with TRBJ2-1; TRBD2 is a possible D gene (6 bases). Trimming stripped 7 bases from V and 7 bases from J, with 8 bases between. CDR3 length: 10 residues. The germline V gene encodes CDR1 SQVTM and CDR2 ANQGSEA. CDR3: CSAGGNEQFF. The DNA for the CDR3 is TGCAGCGCCGGGGGTAATGAGCAGTTCTTC.

This chain uses TRBV20-1 with TRBJ2-7; TRBD2 is a possible D gene (6 bases). The V and J ends lost 1 base and 5 bases respectively, with 18 bases between them. The germline CDR1 and CDR2 sequences are DFQATT and SNEGSKA (reference sequence). The CDR3 runs 15 residues. The CDR3 loop is CSARVSGGGSNEQYF. DNA of the CDR3: TGCAGTGCTAGAGTTTCCGGGGGAGGCAGCAACGAGCAGTACTTC.

The chain recombines TRBV15 with TRBJ2-5, with a weak D call TRBD1 (6 bases). The CDR3 spans 14 residues. With 0 bases removed from V and 2 bases from J, the gap between germline ends came to 7 bases. Germline V lookup: CDR1 LNHNV, CDR2 YYDKDF (reference sequence). This CDR3 is CATSRDRGQETQYF. The DNA of the CDR3 is TGTGCCACCAGCAGAGACAGGGGACAAGAGACCCAGTACTTC.

This clonotype was counted a single time. The chain recombines TRBV28 with TRBJ2-7, with 11 nucleotides matching TRBD2. The V and J ends lost 2 bases and 2 bases, in that order; junction bases with no gene match: 11. The CDR3 is made up of 18 amino acids. Germline V gives CDR1 MDHEN, CDR2 SYDVKM. The CDR3 region is CASSLVYPGTSGPYEQYF. The DNA of the CDR3 is TGTGCCAGCAGTTTAGTGTATCCCGGGACTAGCGGACCCTACGAGCAGTACTTC.

The rearrangement links TRBV2 to TRBJ2-1; unclear D gene. The CDR3 is 14 residues long. Trimming pared 7 bases from V and 0 bases from J, leaving 10 bases between. Germline CDR1 is SNHLY and CDR2 is FYNNEI. The CDR3 DNA is TGTGCCAGCAATAAGGCTAGCTCCTACAATGAGCAGTTCTTC. Encoded protein: CASNKASSYNEQFF.

The chain combines TRBV12-3 or TRBV12-4 with TRBJ2-7, with D perhaps assigned TRBD1 or TRBD2 (5 bases each). The V gene lost 6 bases and the J gene lost 0 bases, with 15 bases spanning the gap. CDR3 length: 15 amino acids. CDR3 protein: CASSLGPMSSYEQYF. CDR3 coding DNA: TGTGCCAGCAGCCTGGGACCGATGAGCTCCTACGAGCAGTACTTC.

This clonotype occurred a few times. V usage is TRBV5-1 and J usage is TRBJ2-5, with 7 bases matching TRBD2. Germline lookup yields CDR1 SGHRS and CDR2 YFSETQ. This CDR3 is built from 16 residues. V shed 3 bases and J 2 bases; nucleotides not matched to a gene: 10. Here the CDR3 reads CASSSGGLAEQETQYF. CDR3 nucleotides: TGCGCCAGCAGCTCCGGAGGGCTAGCGGAACAAGAGACCCAGTACTTC.